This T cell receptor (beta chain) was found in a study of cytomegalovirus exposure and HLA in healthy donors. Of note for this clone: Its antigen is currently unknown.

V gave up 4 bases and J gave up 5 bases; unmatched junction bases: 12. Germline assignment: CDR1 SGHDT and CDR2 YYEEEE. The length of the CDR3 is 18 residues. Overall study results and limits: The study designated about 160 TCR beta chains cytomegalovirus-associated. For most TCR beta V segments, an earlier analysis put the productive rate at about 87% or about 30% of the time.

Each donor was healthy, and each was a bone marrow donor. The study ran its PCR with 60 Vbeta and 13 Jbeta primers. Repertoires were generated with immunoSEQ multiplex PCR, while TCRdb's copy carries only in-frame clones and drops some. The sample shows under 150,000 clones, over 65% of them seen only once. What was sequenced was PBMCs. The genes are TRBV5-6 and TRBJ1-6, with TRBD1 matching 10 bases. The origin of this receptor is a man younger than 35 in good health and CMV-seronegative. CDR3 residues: CASSHARDRGPNNSPLHF. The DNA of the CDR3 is TGTGCCAGCAGCCACGCGAGGGACAGGGGACCTAATAATTCACCCCTCCACTTT.